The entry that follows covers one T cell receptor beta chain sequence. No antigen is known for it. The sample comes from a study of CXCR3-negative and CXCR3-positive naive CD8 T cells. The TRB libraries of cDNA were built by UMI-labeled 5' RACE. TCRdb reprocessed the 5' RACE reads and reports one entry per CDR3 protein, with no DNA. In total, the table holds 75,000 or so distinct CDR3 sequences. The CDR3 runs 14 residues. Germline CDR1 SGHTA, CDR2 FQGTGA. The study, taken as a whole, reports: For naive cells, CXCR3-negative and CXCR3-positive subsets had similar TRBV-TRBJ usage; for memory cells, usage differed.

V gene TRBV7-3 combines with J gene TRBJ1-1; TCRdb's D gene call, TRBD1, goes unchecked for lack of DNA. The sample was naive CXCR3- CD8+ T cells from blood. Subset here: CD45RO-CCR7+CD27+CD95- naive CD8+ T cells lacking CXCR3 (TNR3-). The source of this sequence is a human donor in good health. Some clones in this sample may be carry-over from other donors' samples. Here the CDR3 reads CASSPGDRHTEAFF.